This passage covers 3 T cell receptor beta chains from one sample sequenced in a study of blood T cell repertoires in COVID-19. Assay: immunoSEQ multiplex PCR; the TCRdb copy retains only in-frame clones and omits some. The table has about 120,000 clones, less than 75% seen once. The sequenced sample was peripheral blood. These receptor sequences come from a human donor with acute or convalescent COVID-19. The donor label of this sample is uncertain.

The genes are TRBV2 and TRBJ2-5; 8 bases align to TRBD1. The CDR3 is made up of 15 amino acids. Trimming took 4 bases from V and 2 from J; bases not matched to a gene: 6. Per the germline V gene, CDR1 is SNHLY and CDR2 is FYNNEI. CDR3 sequence: CASSVRGQVQETQYF. CDR3 nucleotides: TGTGCCAGCAGTGTTAGGGGACAGGTGCAAGAGACCCAGTACTTC.

Concerning this clone: Within the sample, other DNA sequences also encode this same CDR3. The chain carries TRBV30 and TRBJ2-3; D is perhaps TRBD2 (6 bases). The CDR3 runs to 13 residues. With 3 bases removed from V and 1 base from J, the gap between germline ends came to 8 bases. In germline, CDR1 is GTSNPN, CDR2 SVGIG (reference sequence). Written as DNA, the CDR3 is TGTGCCTGGAGACCGGGGGGCACAGATACGCAGTATTTT. This encodes CAWRPGGTDTQYF.

The chain joins TRBV9 to TRBJ1-4; the D gene is possibly TRBD1 (5 bases). Trimming took off 2 bases at V and 9 bases at J, with 17 bases between the two ends. CDR3 length equals 15 residues. Germline V lookup: CDR1 SGDLS, CDR2 YYNGEE. The chain's CDR3 is CASSVLGDGNQKLFF. In DNA, the CDR3 is TGTGCCAGCAGCGTGCTAGGGGATGGCAATCAAAAACTGTTTTTT.